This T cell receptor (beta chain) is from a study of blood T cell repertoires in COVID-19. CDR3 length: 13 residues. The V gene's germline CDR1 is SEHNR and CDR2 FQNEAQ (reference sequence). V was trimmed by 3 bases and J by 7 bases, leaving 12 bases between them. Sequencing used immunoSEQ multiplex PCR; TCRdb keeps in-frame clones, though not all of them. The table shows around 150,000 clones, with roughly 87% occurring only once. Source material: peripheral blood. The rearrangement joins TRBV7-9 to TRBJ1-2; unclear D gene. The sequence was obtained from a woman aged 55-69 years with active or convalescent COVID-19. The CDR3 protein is CASSFGHGSGYTF. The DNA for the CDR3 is TGTGCCAGCAGCTTCGGGCATGGGAGTGGCTACACCTTC.